One T cell receptor beta chain is described in this entry. Its antigen is currently not known. No base quality values were provided; no much bigger clone lies one nucleotide off. Each collaborating institution followed its own protocols to collect whole blood in K2EDTA tubes. For TCRbeta analysis, collaborator samples were shipped as frozen whole blood, as isolated PBMCs, or as DNA extracted from either sample type. The immunoSEQ Assay, a bias-controlled multiplex PCR, was used to amplify TCRbeta CDR3 regions from genomic DNA. On the authors' methods: Within the assay, amplification of reference gene primers was used to estimate how many nucleated cells each sample contained. Sequence reads were collapsed and filtered to measure the absolute abundance of every unique TCRbeta CDR3 rearrangement. For each sample, productive Simpson clonality was calculated by taking the square root of Simpson's diversity index across productive rearrangements. TCRdb stores this immuneACCESS table with in-frame sequences only. Part of the clones is absent; in the studies checked, under half of the shortfall reflects unresolved V genes, and no reason is known for the rest. For V, J and clone size, that table is used; D and trimming come from the DNA. The sample table holds roughly 8,200 clones, of which 65% to 85% were seen once. Around a sixth of the sample goes to the ten largest clones.

V loses 4 bases, J loses 1 base, and the germline ends lie 13 bases apart. CDR1 is given as MNHNY and CDR2 as SVGAGI, both from the germline V gene (reference sequence). From the cysteine through the phenylalanine, the CDR3 covers 15 amino acids. The DNA shown is the 45-base CDR3, in frame from base 1. These data originate in a study of blood T cell repertoires in COVID-19 (dated by TCRdb to 2020 to 2021). Background for the entire study: Collaborator samples came from the United States, Italy and Spain and covered acute and convalescent phases of COVID-19. The material from the prospective study consisted of cDNA or gDNA derived from T cells, B-cell-depleted T cells, or PBMCs. Subjects who had been exposed to COVID-19, were actively infected with it, or had recovered from it provided the deeply sampled blood TCRbeta repertoires that made up the dataset. The repertoires were made available in a free public database intended to serve as a resource for research on the immune response to SARS-CoV-2. The samples were drawn from two sources: the first 160 participants of the ongoing ImmuneRACE study, and 1,000 to 1,500 subjects contributed by 6 global collaborators. The sample metadata nearly always contained a de-identified subject ID, COVID-19 status, age in years and sex. Where available, HLA class I and class II types were obtained from metadata supplied by the sample provider rather than from assay-based typing.

Study-level results and caveats: The quantity of clinical and demographic metadata differed by source and by participant and was supplied without curation.

Sequences were obtained from peripheral blood. This receptor chain uses TRBV6-6 and TRBJ1-1; the D gene is perhaps TRBD1, from 6 matching bases. This TCR was sampled from a human donor with active COVID-19. The donor label of this sample is uncertain. The DNA reads TGTGCCAGCAGTTCCCCCCGGGACAAGAACACTGAAGCTTTCTTT. It codes for CASSSPRDKNTEAFF.